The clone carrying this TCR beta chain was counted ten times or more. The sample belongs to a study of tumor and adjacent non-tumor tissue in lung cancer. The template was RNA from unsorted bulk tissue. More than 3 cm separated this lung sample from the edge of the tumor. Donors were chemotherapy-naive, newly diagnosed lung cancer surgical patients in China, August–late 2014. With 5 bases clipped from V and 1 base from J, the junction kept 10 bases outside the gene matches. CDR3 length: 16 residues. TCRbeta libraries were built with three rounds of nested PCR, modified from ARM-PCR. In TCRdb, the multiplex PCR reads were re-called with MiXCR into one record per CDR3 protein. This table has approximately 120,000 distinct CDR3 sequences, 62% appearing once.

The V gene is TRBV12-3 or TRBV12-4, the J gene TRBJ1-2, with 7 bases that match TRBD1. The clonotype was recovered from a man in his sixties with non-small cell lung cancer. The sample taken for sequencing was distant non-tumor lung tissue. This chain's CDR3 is CASSPSQGRLNYGYTF. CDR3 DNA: TGTGCCAGCAGTCCATCACAGGGGAGGCTTAACTATGGCTACACCTTC.